Listed here is a single TCR beta chain. Profiling relied on immunoSEQ multiplex PCR, and the TCRdb table lists in-frame clones only, not all of them. The profile shows almost 95,000 clones, about nine tenths of them singletons. This sample is part of a study of control samples from healthy donors and cancer patients. Germline assignment: CDR1 MGHRA and CDR2 YSYEKL. CDR3 length equals 15 residues. J was trimmed by 5 bases and V by 3 bases; bases with no gene match: 6. The sample was blood. The rearrangement uses TRBV4-1 and TRBJ1-4; the match to TRBD1 covers 7 bases. This clonotype originated in a young woman in good health. The CDR3 sequence is CASSQTGTENEKLFF. DNA for the CDR3: TGCGCCAGCAGCCAGACCGGGACAGAAAATGAAAAACTGTTTTTT.